This TCR beta chain was identified in a study of monozygotic twins with inflammatory bowel disease (dated by TCRdb to between 2018 and 2021). As for the study more broadly: The complete study included around 30 monozygotic twin pairs: 19 IBD-discordant Danish pairs and nine German pairs, of which four were IBD-concordant and five were IBD-discordant. The search for disease-associated traits relied mainly on comparing, within discordant pairs, IBD patients with their genetically identical healthy co-twins. Each individual had, on average, about 151 000 unique TCRalpha sequences and 181 000 unique TCRbeta sequences available for analysis.

Study-wide findings and limitations: No single strong signal or clonotype linked to IBD turned up in the results, so the idea that one exists was not supported. Measured by the inverse Simpson index, TCRbeta repertoire diversity was lower in IBD patients than in their healthy co-twins. Repertoire similarity did not differ between concordant and discordant twins, possibly due to limited statistical power. Compared with healthy twins, IBD patients had fewer clonotypes in common with other individuals, a difference most pronounced in patients showing signs of disease activity. The analysis was unable to tell apart different T cell subtypes. Because patients received different immunosuppressive treatments, the repertoires may have picked up extra background noise and variability between individuals.

The library came from 5' RACE. The input for every TCR library was roughly 3,200 ng of total RNA. For each sample, cDNA synthesis was carried out in eight separate reactions using SMARTScribe reverse transcriptase. Unique molecular identifiers containing a 6-nucleotide sample barcode were introduced through template switching during cDNA synthesis. TCRalpha and TCRbeta cDNA was amplified by two nested PCRs of approximately 16 and 10 cycles, with bead purification after each PCR. Before amplification, the cDNA was treated with uracil DNA-glycosylase and purified using the QIAquick PCR purification kit. The second PCR added Illumina TruSeq-compatible adapters along with sample-specific barcodes. TapeStation and Qubit were used to check library quality and concentration, and 5 to 5.5 ng of each library was pooled. Pooled libraries were sequenced on an Illumina HiSeq2500 single-index Rapid Run with 2 x 100 bp reads and custom sequencing primers. Per the authors' processing: MiGEC version 1.2.6 was used for UMI-based consensus assembly to correct PCR and sequencing errors. MiXCR version 2.1.1 was used to carry out V(D)J alignment, clonotype assembly and CDR3 extraction. To normalise gene usage, clonotype sharing and MAIT/NKT TCR abundance, the top 1000, 10 000 and 20 000 clonotypes in each sample were analysed. After downsampling to 27 000 UMIs, diversity was calculated as the inverse Simpson index using the vegan R package. Paired Mann-Whitney U tests were applied to discordant twin pairs, with Benjamini-Hochberg correction for multiple testing. With the reads reprocessed by TCRdb, a single entry stands for each CDR3 protein sequence and no DNA is reported. The V and J calls follow TCRdb's processing rather than the paper's. The sample's clone listing holds about 160,000 distinct CDR3 sequences. Roughly 2.6% of the sample is in the top ten clones.

The germline V gene yields LGHNA for CDR1 and YNFKEQ for CDR2. The CDR3 sequence holds 16 residues, the cysteine and phenylalanine included. No DNA was logged. As to this clonotype: What this receptor recognizes is not known.

A 2.5 ml peripheral blood sample was drawn into PAXgene tubes per donor and stored at -80°C. Without any T cell sorting, total RNA was extracted from whole blood using the PAXgene blood miRNA kit on an automated QIAcube. Deep TCRalpha and TCRbeta repertoire profiling with unique molecular barcoding was performed on peripheral blood of monozygotic twin pairs concordant or discordant for inflammatory bowel disease. Smoking habits were recorded for all twin pairs, and individuals were classified as current, former or never smokers. The clonotype comes from a human donor with ulcerative colitis or Crohn's disease, or a healthy co-twin of an affected twin (not recorded which). Sequencing was done on a sample of blood. The sequence joins TRBV4-2 to TRBJ2-3. The CDR3 region reads CASSQGKEWGTDTQYF.